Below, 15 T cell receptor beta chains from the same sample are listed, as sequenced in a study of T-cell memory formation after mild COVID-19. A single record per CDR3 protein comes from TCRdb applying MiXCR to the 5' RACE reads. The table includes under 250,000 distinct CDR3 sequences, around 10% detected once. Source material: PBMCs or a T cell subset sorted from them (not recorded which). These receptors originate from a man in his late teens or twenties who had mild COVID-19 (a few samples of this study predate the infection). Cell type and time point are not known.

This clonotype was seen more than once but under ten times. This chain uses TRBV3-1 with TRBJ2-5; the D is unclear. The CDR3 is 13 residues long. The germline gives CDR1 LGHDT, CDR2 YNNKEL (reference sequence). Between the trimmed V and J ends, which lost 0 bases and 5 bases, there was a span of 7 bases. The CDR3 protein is CASSQEPRETQYF. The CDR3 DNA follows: TGTGCCAGCAGCCAAGAACCCCGGGAGACCCAGTACTTC.

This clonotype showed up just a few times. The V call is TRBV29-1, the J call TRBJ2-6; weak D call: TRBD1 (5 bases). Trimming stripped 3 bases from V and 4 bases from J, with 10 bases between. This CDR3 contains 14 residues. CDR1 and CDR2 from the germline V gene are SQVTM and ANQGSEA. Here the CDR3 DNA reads TGCAGCGTTGATGGGGCGTCGGGGGCCAACGTCCTGACTTTC. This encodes CSVDGASGANVLTF.

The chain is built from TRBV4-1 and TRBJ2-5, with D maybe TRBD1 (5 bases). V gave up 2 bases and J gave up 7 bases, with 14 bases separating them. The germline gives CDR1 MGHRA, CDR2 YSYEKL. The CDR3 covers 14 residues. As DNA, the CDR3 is TGCGCCAGCAGCCAATGGGGCTTCGCCGGGACCCAGTACTTC. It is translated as CASSQWGFAGTQYF.

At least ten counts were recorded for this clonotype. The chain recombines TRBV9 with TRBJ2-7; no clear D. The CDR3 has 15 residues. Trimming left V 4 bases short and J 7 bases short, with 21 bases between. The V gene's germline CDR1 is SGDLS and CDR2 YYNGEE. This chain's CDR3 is CASSPTLGETREQYF. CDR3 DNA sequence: TGTGCCAGCAGCCCAACACTTGGAGAAACGCGGGAGCAGTACTTC.

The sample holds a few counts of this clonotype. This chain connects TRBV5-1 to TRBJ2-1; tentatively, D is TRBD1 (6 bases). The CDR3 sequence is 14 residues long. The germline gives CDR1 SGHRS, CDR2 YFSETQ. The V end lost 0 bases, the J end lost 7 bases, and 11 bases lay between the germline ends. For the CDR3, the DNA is TGCGCCAGCAGCTTGGTAGGAAGGGGGAATGAGCAGTTCTTC. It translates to CASSLVGRGNEQFF.

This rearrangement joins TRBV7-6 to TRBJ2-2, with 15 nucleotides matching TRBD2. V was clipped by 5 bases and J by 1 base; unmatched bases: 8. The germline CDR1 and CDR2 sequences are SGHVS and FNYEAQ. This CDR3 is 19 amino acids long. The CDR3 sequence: CASSRPGLAGGQNTGELFF. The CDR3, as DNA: TGTGCCAGCAGCCGCCCGGGACTAGCGGGGGGACAGAACACCGGGGAGCTGTTTTTT.

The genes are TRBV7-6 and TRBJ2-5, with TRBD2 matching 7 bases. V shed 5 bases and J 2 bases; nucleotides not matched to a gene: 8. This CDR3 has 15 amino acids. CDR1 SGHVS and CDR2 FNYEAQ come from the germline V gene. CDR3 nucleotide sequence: TGTGCCAGCAGCCGACGCGTCGGGGGGCAAGAGACCCAGTACTTC. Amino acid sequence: CASSRRVGGQETQYF.

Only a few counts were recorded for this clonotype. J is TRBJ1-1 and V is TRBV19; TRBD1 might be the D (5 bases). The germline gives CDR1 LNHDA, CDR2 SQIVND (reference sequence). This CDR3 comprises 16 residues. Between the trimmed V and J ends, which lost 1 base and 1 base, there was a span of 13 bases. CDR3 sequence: CASSIAGAGSNTEAFF. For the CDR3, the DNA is TGTGCCAGTAGTATAGCCGGGGCGGGGTCGAACACTGAAGCTTTCTTT.

The CDR3: CASSPRVWNEQYV. The CDR3 DNA follows: TGCGCCAGCAGCCCCCGGGTCTGGAACGAGCAGTACGTC. V and J are TRBV4-1 and TRBJ2-7; D gene unclear. This CDR3 has 13 residues. Trimming removed 4 bases from V and 5 bases from J, with 12 bases in between. Germline lookup yields CDR1 MGHRA and CDR2 YSYEKL.

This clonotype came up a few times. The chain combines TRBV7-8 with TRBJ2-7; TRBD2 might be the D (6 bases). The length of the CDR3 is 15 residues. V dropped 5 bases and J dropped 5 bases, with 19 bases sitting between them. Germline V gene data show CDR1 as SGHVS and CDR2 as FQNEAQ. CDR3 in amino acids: CASSPGGDAVDEQYF. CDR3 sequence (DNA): TGTGCCAGCAGCCCCGGCGGGGACGCGGTCGACGAGCAGTACTTC.

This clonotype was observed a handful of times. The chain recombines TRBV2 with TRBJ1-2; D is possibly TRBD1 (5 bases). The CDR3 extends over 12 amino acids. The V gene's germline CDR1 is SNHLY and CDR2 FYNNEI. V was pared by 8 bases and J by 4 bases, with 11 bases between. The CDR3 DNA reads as TGTGCCAGCGGGGCACGTAGCTATGGCTACACCTTC. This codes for CASGARSYGYTF.

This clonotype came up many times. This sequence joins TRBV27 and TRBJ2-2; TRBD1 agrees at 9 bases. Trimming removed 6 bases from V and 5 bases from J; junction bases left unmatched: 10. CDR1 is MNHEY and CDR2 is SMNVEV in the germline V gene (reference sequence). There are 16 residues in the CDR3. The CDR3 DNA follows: TGTGCCAGCAGCTATACAGGGGGCAGAAGGACCGGGGAGCTGTTTTTT. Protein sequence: CASSYTGGRRTGELFF.

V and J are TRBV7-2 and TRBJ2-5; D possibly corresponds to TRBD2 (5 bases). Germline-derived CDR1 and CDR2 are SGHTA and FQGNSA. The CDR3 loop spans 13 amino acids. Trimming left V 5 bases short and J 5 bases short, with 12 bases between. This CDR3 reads CASSRRERETQYF. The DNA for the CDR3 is TGTGCCAGCAGCCGTAGGGAGCGCGAGACCCAGTACTTC.

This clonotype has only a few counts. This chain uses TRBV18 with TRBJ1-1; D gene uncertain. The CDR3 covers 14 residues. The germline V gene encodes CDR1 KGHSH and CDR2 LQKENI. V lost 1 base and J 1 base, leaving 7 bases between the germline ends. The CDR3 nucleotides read TGTGCCAGCTCACCACGGCAGCCGAACACTGAAGCTTTCTTT. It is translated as CASSPRQPNTEAFF.

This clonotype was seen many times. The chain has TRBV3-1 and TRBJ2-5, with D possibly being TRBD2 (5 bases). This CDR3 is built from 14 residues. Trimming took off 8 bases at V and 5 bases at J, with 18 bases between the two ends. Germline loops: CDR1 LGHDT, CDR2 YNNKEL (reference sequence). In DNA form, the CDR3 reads TGTGCCAGCGAGCGTCAAGCGGTCCGGGAGACCCAGTACTTC. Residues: CASERQAVRETQYF.